The 14 T cell receptor beta chains reported below all come from one sample, sequenced in a study of blood T cell repertoires in COVID-19. TCRdb's copy holds only in-frame clones and misses some; the assay was immunoSEQ multiplex PCR. The table shows approximately 400,000 clones, with more than 75% occurring only once. The sample was PBMCs or T cells enriched from blood (not recorded which). Source of these receptors: a woman aged 18-30 years who had recovered from COVID-19.

In this sample, this clone turned up once. This sequence joins TRBV28 and TRBJ2-5; TRBD1 matches at 9 bases. V gave up 5 bases and J gave up 5 bases; unmatched junction bases: 6. Germline-derived CDR1 and CDR2 are MDHEN and SYDVKM. The CDR3 has 14 amino acids. The CDR3 DNA follows: TGTGCCAGCAGTCGCACAGGGGGCAGCGAGACCCAGTACTTC. It encodes CASSRTGGSETQYF.

The genes are TRBV2 and TRBJ1-6; 9 bases fit TRBD1. Germline V gives CDR1 SNHLY, CDR2 FYNNEI. The V gene end was trimmed by 6 bases and the J gene end by 7 bases; junction bases not matched to a gene: 7. The CDR3 covers 15 residues. CDR3 amino acids: CASRDRGLGNSPLHF. DNA for the CDR3: TGTGCCAGCAGGGACAGGGGCCTGGGCAATTCACCCCTCCACTTT. The whole variable domain, remainder taken from reference TRBV2 and TRBJ1-6, is EPEVTQTPSHQVTQMGQEVILRCVPISNHLYFYWYRQILGQKVEFLVSFYNNEISEKSEIFDDQFSVERPDGSNFTLKIRSTKLEDSAMYFCASRDRGLGNSPLHFGNGTRLTVT.

The rearrangement joins TRBV5-1 to TRBJ2-2; TRBD2 is a possible D gene (5 bases). The germline V gene has CDR1 SGHRS and CDR2 YFSETQ. The CDR3 consists of 14 residues. Trimming left V 6 bases short and J 4 bases short, with 13 bases between. The CDR3 DNA reads as TGCGCCAGCAAGGTTCTAGCCGGCACCGGGGAGCTGTTTTTT. Encoded protein: CASKVLAGTGELFF.

This clone was counted once. V is TRBV6-5 and J is TRBJ2-5; 7 nucleotides line up with TRBD1. CDR1 and CDR2 (germline): MNHEY, SVGAGI. V shed 1 base, J shed 3 bases, and the junction held 2 bases outside the gene matches. The CDR3 spans 14 residues. The CDR3 loop reads CASSYWDRKETQYF. The CDR3 bases are TGTGCCAGCAGTTACTGGGACAGAAAAGAGACCCAGTACTTC.

The J gene is TRBJ1-2, the V gene TRBV5-1; TRBD1 matches 9 bases. This CDR3 is built from 16 residues. The J segment lost 4 bases and the V segment lost 1 base, leaving 8 bases of the junction unmatched. Germline assignment: CDR1 SGHRS and CDR2 YFSETQ. CDR3 nucleotide sequence: TGCGCCAGCAGCTTGTTCCCGGACAGGGGTGCCTATGGCTACACCTTC. It specifies CASSLFPDRGAYGYTF.

The chain employs TRBV19 and TRBJ1-5; tentative D call: TRBD1 (5 bases). Trimming left V 2 bases short and J 5 bases short, with 16 bases between. The germline V gene encodes CDR1 LNHDA and CDR2 SQIVND (reference sequence). The CDR3 runs to 16 residues. For the CDR3, the DNA is TGTGCCAGTAGTATAAGGTACACCGGGGGGGATCAGCCCCAGCATTTT. This gives the protein CASSIRYTGGDQPQHF.

The rearrangement links TRBV7-2 to TRBJ2-7, with D unresolved. The CDR3 sequence is 14 residues long. CDR1 SGHTA and CDR2 FQGNSA come from the germline V gene. V dropped 3 bases and J dropped 0 bases, with 9 bases sitting between them. The CDR3 is CASSLGRSSYEQYF. CDR3 nucleotide sequence: TGTGCCAGCAGCTTGGGCAGATCCTCCTACGAGCAGTACTTC.

The V and J genes are TRBV9 and TRBJ2-1; 15 bases match TRBD2. Germline assignment: CDR1 SGDLS and CDR2 YYNGEE. The CDR3 consists of 16 residues. The trim removed 4 bases at V and 10 bases at J, leaving 9 bases unmatched. CDR3 nucleotides: TGTGCCAGCAGCAAGGGACTAGCGGGGGGAGGTCGGGAGCAGTTCTTC. Residues: CASSKGLAGGGREQFF.

The chain carries TRBV30 and TRBJ1-4; 7 bases fit TRBD1. The germline gives CDR1 GTSNPN, CDR2 SVGIG (reference sequence). This CDR3 is 15 amino acids long. V lost 4 bases to trimming and J lost 6 bases; unmatched junction nucleotides: 11. The CDR3 is CAWTEPGQTYEKLFF. The CDR3 DNA is TGTGCCTGGACGGAACCGGGACAGACTTATGAAAAACTGTTTTTT.

This CDR3 is CASSAAGGANYGYTF. The CDR3 coding sequence is TGTGCCAGCAGCGCGGCGGGGGGGGCGAACTATGGCTACACCTTC. J is TRBJ1-2 and V is TRBV9; D is perhaps TRBD1 (6 bases). The V gene's germline CDR1 is SGDLS and CDR2 YYNGEE. The V and J ends lost 3 bases and 2 bases respectively, with 14 bases between them. The CDR3 length is 15 residues. Using reference TRBV9 and TRBJ1-2 for the parts outside the CDR3, the full variable domain is DSGVTQTPKHLITATGQRVTLRCSPRSGDLSVYWYQQSLDQGLQFLIQYYNGEERAKGNILERFSAQQFPDLHSELNLSSLELGDSALYFCASSAAGGANYGYTFGSGTRLTVV.

This clone was detected only once. The chain couples TRBV28 to TRBJ2-3; 10 positions agree with TRBD2. CDR1 is MDHEN and CDR2 is SYDVKM in the germline V gene. Trimming took 5 bases from V and 14 from J; bases not matched to a gene: 7. This CDR3 contains 12 residues. The CDR3 DNA sequence: TGTGCCAGCAGTCTGCCCGGGACTAGCGTGTATTTT. This codes for CASSLPGTSVYF.

This sequence joins TRBV2 and TRBJ1-2; 7 bases align to TRBD1. Germline V gene lookup returns CDR1 SNHLY and CDR2 FYNNEI. There are 11 residues in the CDR3. The J segment lost 7 bases and the V segment lost 10 bases, leaving 6 bases of the junction unmatched. CDR3 in DNA: TGTGCCATAATAGGGGGCGGTGGCTACACCTTC. Amino acid sequence: CAIIGGGGYTF.

The chain is built from TRBV6-5 and TRBJ1-1; D is perhaps TRBD1 (5 bases). Germline loops: CDR1 MNHEY, CDR2 SVGAGI. V shed 6 bases and J shed 3 bases, with 11 bases lying between them. The CDR3 runs to 13 residues. The CDR3 protein is CASSPGGDTEAFF. As DNA, the CDR3 is TGTGCCAGCAGCCCCGGGGGGGACACTGAAGCTTTCTTT.

The gene calls are TRBV7-9 and TRBJ2-3, with D possibly being TRBD2 (5 bases). This CDR3 has 14 residues. In germline, CDR1 is SEHNR, CDR2 FQNEAQ (reference sequence). V was cut by 5 bases and J by 3 bases, with 12 bases left in between. The CDR3: CASSQRTVTDTQYF. CDR3 in DNA: TGTGCCAGCAGCCAACGGACTGTGACAGATACGCAGTATTTT.